By frequency in the sample, the clone carrying this TCR beta chain is medium-sized. This CDR3 comprises 18 residues. Per germline, CDR1 SEHNR and CDR2 FQNEAQ (reference sequence). Trimming at V came to 1 base and at J to 0 bases, leaving 8 bases not matched to a gene. In TCRdb, the PCR reads were re-called with MiXCR into one record per CDR3 protein. Of 15,000 to 20,000 distinct CDR3 sequences listed, less than 55% are singletons. The data are from a study of tumor-infiltrating lymphocytes in oesophageal squamous cell carcinoma. This chain joins TRBV7-9 and TRBJ1-4; 7 bases line up with TRBD1. Sequenced sample: normal esophageal tissue next to the tumor. This clonotype was obtained from a female donor with esophageal squamous cell carcinoma. DNA of the CDR3: TGTGCCAGCAGCTTAGGGTCCAGGGGGATTGCAACTAATGAAAAACTGTTTTTT. Protein: CASSLGSRGIATNEKLFF.